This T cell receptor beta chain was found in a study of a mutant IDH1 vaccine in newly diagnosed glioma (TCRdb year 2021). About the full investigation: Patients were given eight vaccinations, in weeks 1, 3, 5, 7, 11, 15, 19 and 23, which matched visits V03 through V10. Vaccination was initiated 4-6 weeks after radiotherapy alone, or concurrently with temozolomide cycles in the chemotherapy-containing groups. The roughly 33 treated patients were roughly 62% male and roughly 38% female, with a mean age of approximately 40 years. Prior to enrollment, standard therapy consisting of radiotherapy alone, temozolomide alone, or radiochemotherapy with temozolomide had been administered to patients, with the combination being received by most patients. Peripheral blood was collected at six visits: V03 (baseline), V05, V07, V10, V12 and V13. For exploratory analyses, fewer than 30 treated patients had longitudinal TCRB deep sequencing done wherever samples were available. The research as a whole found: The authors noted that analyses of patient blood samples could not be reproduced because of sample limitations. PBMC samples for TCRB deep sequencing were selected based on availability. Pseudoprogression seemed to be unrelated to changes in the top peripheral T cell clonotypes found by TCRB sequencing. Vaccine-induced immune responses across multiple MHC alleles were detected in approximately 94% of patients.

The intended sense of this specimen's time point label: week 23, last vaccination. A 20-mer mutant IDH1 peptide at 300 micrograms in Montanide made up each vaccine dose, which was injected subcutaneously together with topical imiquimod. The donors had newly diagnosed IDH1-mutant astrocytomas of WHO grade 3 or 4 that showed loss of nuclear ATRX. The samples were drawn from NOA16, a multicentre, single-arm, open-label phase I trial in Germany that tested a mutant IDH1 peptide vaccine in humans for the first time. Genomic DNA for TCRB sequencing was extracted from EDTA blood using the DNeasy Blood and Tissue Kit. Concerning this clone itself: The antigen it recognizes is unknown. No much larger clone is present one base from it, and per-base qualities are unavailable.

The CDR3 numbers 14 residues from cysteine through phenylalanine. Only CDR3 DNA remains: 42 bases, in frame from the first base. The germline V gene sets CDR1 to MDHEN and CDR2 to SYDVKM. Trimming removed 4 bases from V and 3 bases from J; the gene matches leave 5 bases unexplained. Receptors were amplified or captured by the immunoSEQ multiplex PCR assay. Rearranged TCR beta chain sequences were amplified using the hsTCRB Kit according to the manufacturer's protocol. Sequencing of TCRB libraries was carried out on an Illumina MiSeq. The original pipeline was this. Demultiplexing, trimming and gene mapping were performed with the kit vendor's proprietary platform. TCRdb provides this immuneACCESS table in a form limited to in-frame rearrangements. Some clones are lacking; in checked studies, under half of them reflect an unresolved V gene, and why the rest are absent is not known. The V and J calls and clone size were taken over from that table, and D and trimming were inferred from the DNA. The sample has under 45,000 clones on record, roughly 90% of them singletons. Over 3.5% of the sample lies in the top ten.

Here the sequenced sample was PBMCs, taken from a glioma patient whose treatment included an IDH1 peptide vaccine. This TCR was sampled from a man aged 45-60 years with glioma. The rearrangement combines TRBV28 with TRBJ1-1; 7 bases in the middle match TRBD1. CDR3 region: CASSYPGGDTEAFF. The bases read TGTGCCAGCAGTTACCCAGGGGGGGACACTGAAGCTTTCTTT. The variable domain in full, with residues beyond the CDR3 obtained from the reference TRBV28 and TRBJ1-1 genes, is DVKVTQSSRYLVKRTGEKVFLECVQDMDHENMFWYRQDPGLGLRLIYFSYDVKMKEKGDIPEGYSVSREKKERFSLILESASTNQTSMYLCASSYPGGDTEAFFGQGTRLTVV.